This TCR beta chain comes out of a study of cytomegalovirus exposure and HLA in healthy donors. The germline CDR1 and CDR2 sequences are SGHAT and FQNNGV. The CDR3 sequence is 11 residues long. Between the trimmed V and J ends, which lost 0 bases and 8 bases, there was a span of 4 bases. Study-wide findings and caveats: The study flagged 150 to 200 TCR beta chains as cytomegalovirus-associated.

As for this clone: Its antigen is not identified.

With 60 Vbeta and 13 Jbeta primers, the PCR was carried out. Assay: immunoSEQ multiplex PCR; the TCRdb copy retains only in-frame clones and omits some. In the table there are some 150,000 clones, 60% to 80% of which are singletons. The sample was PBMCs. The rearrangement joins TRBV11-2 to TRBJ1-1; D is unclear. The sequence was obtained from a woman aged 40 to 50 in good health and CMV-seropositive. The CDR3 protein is CASSLETEAFF. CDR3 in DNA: TGTGCCAGCAGCTTAGAGACAGAAGCTTTCTTT.